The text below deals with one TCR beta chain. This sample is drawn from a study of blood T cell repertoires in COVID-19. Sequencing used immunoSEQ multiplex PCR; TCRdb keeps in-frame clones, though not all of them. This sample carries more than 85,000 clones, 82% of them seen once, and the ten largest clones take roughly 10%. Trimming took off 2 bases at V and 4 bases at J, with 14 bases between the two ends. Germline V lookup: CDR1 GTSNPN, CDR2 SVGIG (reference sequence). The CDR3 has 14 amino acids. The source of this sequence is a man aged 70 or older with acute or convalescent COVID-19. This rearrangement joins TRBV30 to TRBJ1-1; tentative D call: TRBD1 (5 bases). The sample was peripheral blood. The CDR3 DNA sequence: TGTGCCTGGAGTCGGGTGGACACATTCACTGAAGCTTTCTTT. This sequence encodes CAWSRVDTFTEAFF.